The 26 T cell receptor beta chains below all came from one sample that was sequenced in a study of vaccination and CD4 T cells after COVID-19. No antigen is known for these receptors. Treatment defined: roughly 10-day PBMC culture with coronavirus spike peptide pools or control peptides (ViraFEST assay). Researchers used the Oncomine TCR Beta short-read assay to sequence DNA from cultured CD4+ T cells. TCRdb passed the PCR reads through MiXCR, listing each CDR3 protein once. The data hold approximately 16,000 distinct CDR3 sequences, with just over 20% observed a single time. The sequenced sample was CD4+ T cells from blood, cultured in vitro, obtained before SARS-CoV-2 vaccination. The receptors were sampled from a human donor who received a COVID-19 vaccine.

By its share, this clonotype is medium-sized. The gene calls are TRBV7-8 and TRBJ1-2; no definite D call. With 4 bases removed from V and 4 bases from J, the gap between germline ends came to 19 bases. This CDR3 spans 16 amino acids. Germline CDR1 reads SGHVS; CDR2 reads FQNEAQ. The CDR3 spells CASSSPAGERSYGYTF. The CDR3 DNA sequence: TGTGCCAGCAGCTCCCCAGCGGGCGAGCGGAGCTATGGCTACACCTTC. The full variable domain, completed using reference TRBV7-8 and TRBJ1-2, is GAGVSQSPRYKVAKRGQDVALRCDPISGHVSLFWYQQALGQGPEFLTYFQNEAQLDKSGLPSDRFFAERPEGSVSTLKIQRTQQEDSAVYLCASSSPAGERSYGYTFGSGTRLTVV.

In its sample, this clonotype was seen once. The V and J genes are TRBV30 and TRBJ2-1; D possibly corresponds to TRBD1 (6 bases). The CDR3 is 11 amino acids. Trimming shortened V by 2 bases and J by 13 bases, and 12 bases separated the two germline ends. Per the germline V gene, CDR1 is GTSNPN and CDR2 is SVGIG (reference sequence). CDR3 DNA: TGTGCCTGGAGTCACCGGGACACACAGTTCTTC. Its translation is CAWSHRDTQFF.

As regards this clonotype: The junction differs from germline at one of its ends, possibly a read error. The chain combines TRBV19 with TRBJ1-5; 7 positions agree with TRBD1. CDR3 length: 16 residues. Per the germline V gene, CDR1 is LNHDA and CDR2 is SQIVND (reference sequence). CDR3 in amino acids: CTSSSLGDRGNQPQHF. The DNA for the CDR3 is TGTACCAGTAGTTCTCTCGGGGACAGAGGTAATCAGCCCCAGCATTTT.

This chain uses TRBV12-3 or TRBV12-4 with TRBJ2-5; D is possibly TRBD1 (6 bases). The CDR3 is 14 residues long. V was clipped by 3 bases and J by 4 bases, with 12 bases between them. CDR3 sequence: CASSFPDSRETQYF. CDR3 nucleotides: TGTGCCAGCAGTTTCCCGGACAGCCGAGAGACCCAGTACTTC.

By proportion, this clonotype is medium-sized (0.01 to 0.1%). This sequence joins TRBV7-9 and TRBJ1-6; the D gene is possibly TRBD1 (5 bases). The CDR3 is 15 amino acids. Trimming took off 1 base at V and 9 bases at J, with 13 bases between the two ends. Germline assignment: CDR1 SEHNR and CDR2 FQNEAQ (reference sequence). Here the CDR3 reads CASSLGWRGGSPLHF. The CDR3 DNA reads as TGTGCCAGCAGCTTAGGGTGGCGTGGGGGTTCACCCCTCCACTTT.

The chain links TRBV7-9 to TRBJ1-5, with 7 positions matching TRBD1. Germline V gene data show CDR1 as SEHNR and CDR2 as FQNEAQ (reference sequence). Germline trimming cut 3 bases from V and 6 bases from J; bases unmatched to any gene: 5. The CDR3 covers 14 residues. CDR3 bases: TGTGCCAGCAGCTTTTCAGGGGGTGGTCAGCCCCAGCATTTT. It is translated as CASSFSGGGQPQHF.

This chain connects TRBV19 to TRBJ2-7, with 11 bases matching TRBD2. There are 15 residues in the CDR3. With 2 bases clipped from V and 2 bases from J, the junction kept 2 bases outside the gene matches. From germline, CDR1 is LNHDA and CDR2 SQIVND (reference sequence). DNA for the CDR3: TGTGCCAGTAGTATAACACTAGCGGGGGCCTACGAGCAGTACTTC. Translating gives CASSITLAGAYEQYF. Based on the CDR3 plus reference TRBV19 and TRBJ2-7, the full variable domain is DGGITQSPKYLFRKEGQNVTLSCEQNLNHDAMYWYRQDPGQGLRLIYYSQIVNDFQKGDIAEGYSVSREKKESFPLTVTSAQKNPTAFYLCASSITLAGAYEQYFGPGTRLTVT.

The chain employs TRBV11-2 and TRBJ2-5; 8 nucleotides align to TRBD2. CDR1 and CDR2 from the germline V gene are SGHAT and FQNNGV. J lost 2 bases, V lost 5 bases, and 7 bases had no gene match. The CDR3 is 15 residues long. The CDR3 DNA reads TGTGCCAGCAGCCGCAGCGGGGGCCCGCAAGAGACCCAGTACTTC. It translates to CASSRSGGPQETQYF.

This clonotype was counted only a few times. The CDR3 protein is CSARAYRDRDSPLHF. The CDR3 bases are TGCAGTGCTAGAGCCTACCGGGACAGGGATTCACCCCTCCACTTT. J is TRBJ1-6 and V is TRBV20-1, with 9 bases lining up with TRBD1. Germline CDR1 and CDR2: DFQATT and SNEGSKA (reference sequence). The trim removed 1 base at V and 8 bases at J, leaving 6 bases unmatched. The length of the CDR3 is 15 residues.

This clonotype was detected a few times. The chain is built from TRBV18 and TRBJ2-3; 8 nucleotides agree with TRBD1. V dropped 6 bases and J dropped 4; count of bases not matched to a gene: 12. Germline assignment: CDR1 KGHSH and CDR2 LQKENI. The CDR3 consists of 16 residues. CDR3 loop: CASSSPRRTGSDTQYF. As DNA, the CDR3 is TGTGCCAGCTCGTCGCCTCGACGGACAGGGTCAGATACGCAGTATTTT. The full variable domain, rest sourced from reference TRBV18 and TRBJ2-3, is NAGVMQNPRHLVRRRGQEARLRCSPMKGHSHVYWYRQLPEEGLKFMVYLQKENIIDESGMPKERFSAEFPKEGPSILRIQQVVRGDSAAYFCASSSPRRTGSDTQYFGPGTRLTVL.

Here the CDR3 DNA reads TGTGCCAGTGGGGCGATCGGGACAGGATATCAGCCCCAGCATTTT. Translated: CASGAIGTGYQPQHF. The V and J genes are TRBV19 and TRBJ1-5, with 8 bases lining up with TRBD1. The CDR3 has 15 residues. Looked up from germline, CDR1 is LNHDA and CDR2 is SQIVND (reference sequence). The junction had 11 bases not matched to a gene; V was cut back by 8 bases and J by 5 bases.

V usage is TRBV6-1 and J usage is TRBJ1-1; the match to TRBD1 covers 9 bases. The CDR3 consists of 15 residues. Germline V gene data show CDR1 as MNHNS and CDR2 as SASEGT. V was pared by 6 bases and J by 6 bases, with 11 bases of the junction left unmatched. CDR3 DNA: TGTGCCAGCAGAGCTCGACGGACAGGGGTATCTGAAGCTTTCTTT. This translates into CASRARRTGVSEAFF.

This clonotype was counted between two and nine times. The chain has TRBV20-1 and TRBJ1-4; a possible D gene is TRBD1 (6 bases). Germline V gene data show CDR1 as DFQATT and CDR2 as SNEGSKA (reference sequence). This CDR3 region has 11 residues. V gave up 7 bases and J gave up 7 bases, with 10 bases separating them. The CDR3 region has the DNA TGCAGTGTGGACAGAGCTGAAAAACTGTTTTTT. It translates to CSVDRAEKLFF.

The chain links TRBV5-4 to TRBJ2-7, with D perhaps TRBD1 (6 bases). The CDR3 consists of 14 residues. The V gene lost 4 bases and the J gene lost 5 bases, with 16 bases spanning the gap. Germline V gene lookup returns CDR1 SGHNT and CDR2 YYREEE (reference sequence). The CDR3 nucleotides read TGTGCCAGCAGCATCAGGGGTGTCAGACACGAGCAGTACTTC. Protein product: CASSIRGVRHEQYF.

This clonotype came up a few times. The genes are TRBV29-1 and TRBJ2-7; D is perhaps TRBD1 (5 bases). CDR1 and CDR2 from the germline V gene are SQVTM and ANQGSEA. CDR3 length equals 13 residues. The V gene lost 4 bases and the J gene lost 3 bases, with 13 bases spanning the gap. For the CDR3, the DNA is TGCAGCGTTGGGGCAGGGCTCTTCTACGAGCAGTACTTC. This codes for CSVGAGLFYEQYF.

In its sample, this clonotype was seen a few times. The chain recombines TRBV7-8 with TRBJ1-2, with unresolved D. The CDR3 is 14 residues long. V lost 4 bases, J lost 3 bases, and 12 bases lay in between. Per germline, CDR1 SGHVS and CDR2 FQNEAQ. The CDR3 spells CASSSGGWDYGYTF. CDR3 bases: TGTGCCAGCAGCTCAGGAGGCTGGGACTATGGCTACACCTTC.

This clonotype showed up just a few times. The gene calls are TRBV12-5 and TRBJ2-5; 10 nucleotides match TRBD1. CDR1 and CDR2 from the germline V gene are LGHNT and FRNRAP. This CDR3 contains 16 residues. The ends lost 5 bases at V and 1 base at J; junction bases unmatched: 7. The CDR3 DNA follows: TGTGCTAGTGGTCAATGGGACAGGGGAGTCCAAGAGACCCAGTACTTC. Encoded protein: CASGQWDRGVQETQYF.

The rearrangement links TRBV6-1 to TRBJ2-3, with TRBD1 as a possible D gene (6 bases). Looked up from germline, CDR1 is MNHNS and CDR2 is SASEGT. There are 14 residues in the CDR3. V was clipped by 6 bases and J by 2 bases, with 12 bases between them. The CDR3 DNA follows: TGTGCCAGCAGCTTAGGGGGACACACAGATACGCAGTATTTT. Translating it yields CASSLGGHTDTQYF.

By sample fraction, this clonotype is medium-sized (0.01 to 0.1%). The V call is TRBV6-2 or TRBV6-3, the J call TRBJ1-2; D remains unclear. The germline V gene encodes CDR1 MNHEY and CDR2 SVGEGT. V lost 6 bases and J 2 bases, leaving 16 bases between the germline ends. This CDR3 is 15 amino acids long. The CDR3 region is CASSYDSRRNYGYTF. DNA of the CDR3: TGTGCCAGCAGCTACGATAGCAGGCGAAACTATGGCTACACCTTC.

This clonotype was seen more than once but under ten times. The CDR3 DNA reads TGTGCCAGCAGGGACTCAGGGATAGGGACCCAGTACTTC. This gives the protein CASRDSGIGTQYF. The V call is TRBV6-1, the J call TRBJ2-5; tentatively, D is TRBD1 or TRBD2 (5 bases each). Germline CDR1 reads MNHNS; CDR2 reads SASEGT. The CDR3 is made up of 13 amino acids. Trimming pared 6 bases from V and 7 bases from J, leaving 15 bases between.

The CDR3 loop is CASSLRNGNQPQHF. The CDR3 DNA is TGTGCCAGCAGTTTAAGGAATGGCAATCAGCCCCAGCATTTT. This chain uses TRBV12-3 or TRBV12-4 with TRBJ1-5; D uncertain. This CDR3 comprises 14 residues. V was clipped by 2 bases and J by 2 bases, with 7 bases between them.

The chain has TRBV12-3 or TRBV12-4 and TRBJ1-5, with a tentative D call TRBD1 (6 bases). CDR3 length: 16 residues. V dropped 2 bases and J dropped 5 bases, with 16 bases sitting between them. The CDR3 loop is CASSLSGTTYYQPQHF. CDR3 DNA: TGTGCCAGCAGTTTATCAGGGACAACTTACTATCAGCCCCAGCATTTT.

This clonotype was observed a handful of times. The V and J genes are TRBV28 and TRBJ1-2; D is unclear. V lost 6 bases and J lost 0, with 2 bases in between. Germline V CDR1 and CDR2: MDHEN, SYDVKM. This CDR3 contains 11 residues. The CDR3 is CASRTNYGYTF. CDR3 sequence (DNA): TGTGCCAGCAGAACTAACTATGGCTACACCTTC.

The chain recombines TRBV27 with TRBJ1-4, with 7 nucleotides matching TRBD1. V was clipped by 6 bases and J by 7 bases; unmatched bases: 8. The CDR3 is made up of 14 amino acids. Germline-derived CDR1 and CDR2 are MNHEY and SMNVEV (reference sequence). In DNA form, the CDR3 reads TGTGCCAGCAGCCTATTCGGGACAGCTGAAAAACTGTTTTTT. Protein product: CASSLFGTAEKLFF.

The chain combines TRBV10-1 with TRBJ2-7, with D possibly being TRBD1 (5 bases). Germline V gives CDR1 WNHNN, CDR2 SYGVQD (reference sequence). The length of the CDR3 is 13 residues. Trimming pared 5 bases from V and 5 bases from J, leaving 13 bases between. CDR3 nucleotides: TGCGCCAGCAGTTTAGGGGTCTTCCACGAGCAGTACTTC. It translates to CASSLGVFHEQYF.

This clonotype was seen a handful of times. The gene calls are TRBV20-1 and TRBJ2-3; 7 bases agree with TRBD2. Germline trimming cut 3 bases from V and 6 bases from J; bases unmatched to any gene: 9. CDR1 is DFQATT, CDR2 SNEGSKA, per germline (reference sequence). The CDR3 runs to 14 residues. The CDR3, as DNA: TGCAGTGCTAGCCGGGACTACCTCGCCGATACGCAGTATTTT. Protein product: CSASRDYLADTQYF.